The TCR beta chain under discussion was sequenced for a study of T cell clonality in common variable immunodeficiency. Overall study results and limits: CVID subjects showed higher TCRbeta clonality than healthy controls. Fewer deletions and N-nucleotide insertions were reportedly seen in common variable immunodeficiency TCR beta sequences. Authors noted CVID clonality's cause needs subpopulation repertoire sequencing.

This clone was counted only a few times. Its antigen is still unknown. The CDR3 is cut off 3 residues early in the read; its end comes from the germline J gene. Both groups were predominantly of Caucasian heritage. V gave up 7 bases and J gave up 2 bases, with 17 bases separating them. CDR1 is SGHRS, CDR2 YFSETQ, per germline. This CDR3 contains 15 residues. The repertoire was sequenced with immunoSEQ multiplex PCR; TCRdb's copy has only in-frame clones and lacks some. Altogether 15,000 to 25,000 clones were found in the sample, and no singletons occur. Sequencing was carried out using peripheral blood mononuclear cells. This receptor was identified in a human donor with common variable immunodeficiency. The gene calls are TRBV5-1 and TRBJ2-3; D gene ambiguous. The chain's CDR3 is CASPGELPATDTQYF. The covered CDR3 bases are TGCGCCAGCCCCGGTGAACTCCCCGCCACAGATACG.